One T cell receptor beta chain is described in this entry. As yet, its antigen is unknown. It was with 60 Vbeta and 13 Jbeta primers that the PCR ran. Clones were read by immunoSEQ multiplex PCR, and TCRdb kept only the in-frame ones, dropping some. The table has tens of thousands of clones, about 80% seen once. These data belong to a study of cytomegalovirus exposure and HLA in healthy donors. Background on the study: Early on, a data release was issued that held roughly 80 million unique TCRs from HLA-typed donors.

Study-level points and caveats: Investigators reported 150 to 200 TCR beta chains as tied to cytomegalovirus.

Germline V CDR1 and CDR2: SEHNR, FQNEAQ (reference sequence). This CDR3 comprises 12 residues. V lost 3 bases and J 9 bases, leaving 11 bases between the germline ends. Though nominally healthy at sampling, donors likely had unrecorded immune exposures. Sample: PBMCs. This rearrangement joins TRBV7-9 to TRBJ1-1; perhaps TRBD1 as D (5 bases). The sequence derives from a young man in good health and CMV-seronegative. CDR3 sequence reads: CASSFREDKAFF. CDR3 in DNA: TGTGCCAGCAGCTTTCGGGAGGACAAAGCTTTCTTT.